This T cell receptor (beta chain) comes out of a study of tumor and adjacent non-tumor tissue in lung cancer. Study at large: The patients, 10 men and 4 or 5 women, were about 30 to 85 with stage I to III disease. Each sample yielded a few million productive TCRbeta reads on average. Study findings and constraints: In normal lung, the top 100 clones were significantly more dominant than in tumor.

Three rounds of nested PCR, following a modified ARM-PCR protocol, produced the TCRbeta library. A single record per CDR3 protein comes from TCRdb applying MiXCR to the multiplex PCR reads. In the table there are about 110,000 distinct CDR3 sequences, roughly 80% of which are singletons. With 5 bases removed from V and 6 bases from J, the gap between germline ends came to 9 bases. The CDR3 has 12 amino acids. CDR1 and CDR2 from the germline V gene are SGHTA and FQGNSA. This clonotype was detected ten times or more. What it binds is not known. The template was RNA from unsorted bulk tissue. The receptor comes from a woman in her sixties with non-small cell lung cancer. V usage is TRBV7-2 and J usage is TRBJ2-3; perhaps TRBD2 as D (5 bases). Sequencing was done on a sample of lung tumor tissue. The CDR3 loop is CASSPSPDTQYF. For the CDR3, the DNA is TGTGCCAGCAGCCCTAGCCCGGATACGCAGTATTTT.